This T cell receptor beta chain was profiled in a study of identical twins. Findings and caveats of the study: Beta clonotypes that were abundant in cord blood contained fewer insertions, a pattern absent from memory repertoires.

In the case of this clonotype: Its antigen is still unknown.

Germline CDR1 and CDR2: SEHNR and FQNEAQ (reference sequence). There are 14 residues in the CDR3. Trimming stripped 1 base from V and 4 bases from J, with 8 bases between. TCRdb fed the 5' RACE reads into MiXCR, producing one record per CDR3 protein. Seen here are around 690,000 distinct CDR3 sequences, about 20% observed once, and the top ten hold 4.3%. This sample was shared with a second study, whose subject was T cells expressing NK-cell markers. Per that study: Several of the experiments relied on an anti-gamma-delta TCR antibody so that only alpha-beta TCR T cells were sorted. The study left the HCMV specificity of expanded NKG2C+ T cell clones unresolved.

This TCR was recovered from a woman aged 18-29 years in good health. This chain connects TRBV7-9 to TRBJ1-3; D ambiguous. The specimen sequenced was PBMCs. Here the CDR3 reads CASSLGNMGNTIYF. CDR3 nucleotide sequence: TGTGCCAGCAGCTTAGGGAATATGGGAAACACCATATATTTT.